This passage covers 32 T cell receptor beta chains from one sample sequenced in a study of glioma-infiltrating T cells. Amplification of TCR alpha and beta CDR3 regions from RNA used iRepertoire nested multiplex PCR. TCRdb called the multiplex PCR reads again in MiXCR, with one record for every CDR3 protein. Of 150,000 to 200,000 distinct CDR3 sequences listed, roughly a third are singletons. The material sequenced was glioma tissue, nonneoplastic brain tissue, or PBMCs (not recorded which). Receptors were obtained from a human donor with low-grade glioma or glioblastoma, undergoing nonglioma brain surgery, or in good health (not recorded which).

This clonotype was seen ten or more times. This chain joins TRBV6-1 and TRBJ1-1; perhaps TRBD1 as D (6 bases). CDR3 length: 12 amino acids. CDR1 MNHNS and CDR2 SASEGT come from the germline V gene. Between the trimmed V and J ends, which lost 6 bases and 5 bases, there was a span of 10 bases. The CDR3 protein is CASSRQVTEAFF. CDR3 in DNA: TGTGCCAGCAGCCGACAGGTTACTGAAGCTTTCTTT.

This clonotype was observed at least ten times. The rearrangement joins TRBV18 to TRBJ2-5; TRBD1 might be the D (6 bases). The V gene's germline CDR1 is KGHSH and CDR2 LQKENI. The CDR3 extends over 13 amino acids. The V end was cut by 0 bases, the J end by 4 bases, with 6 bases between. This CDR3 is CASSPPGGETQYF. The CDR3 region has the DNA TGTGCCAGCTCACCACCAGGGGGAGAGACCCAGTACTTC.

This clonotype has ten or more counts. V is TRBV4-2 and J is TRBJ1-2, with TRBD1 matching 8 bases. The CDR3 length is 15 residues. The germline V gene has CDR1 LGHNA and CDR2 YNFKEQ. The J segment lost 4 bases and the V segment lost 5 bases, leaving 9 bases of the junction unmatched. The CDR3 region has the DNA TGTGCCAGCAGCGCCCCGGGACAGGATTCCTATGGCTACACCTTC. Residues: CASSAPGQDSYGYTF.

Ten or more counts support this clonotype. The genes are TRBV6-1 and TRBJ1-5, with 12 bases fitting TRBD1. The V and J ends lost 0 bases and 7 bases, in that order; junction bases with no gene match: 13. CDR1 MNHNS and CDR2 SASEGT come from the germline V gene. This CDR3 is 19 amino acids long. The CDR3 here is CASSEARGQGAPRTQPQHF. CDR3 DNA sequence: TGTGCCAGCAGTGAAGCCAGGGGACAGGGGGCGCCTAGAACGCAGCCCCAGCATTTT.

This clonotype was found a few times. The chain joins TRBV18 to TRBJ2-3; 10 bases are shared with TRBD1. Germline values: CDR1 KGHSH, CDR2 LQKENI. With V trimmed by 4 bases and J by 1 base, 5 bases remained unmatched. This CDR3 is built from 16 residues. The CDR3 coding sequence is TGTGCCAGCTCACTCTCCGGACAGGGGGGCACAGATACGCAGTATTTT. It codes for CASSLSGQGGTDTQYF.

About this clonotype: A much larger clone is a single base away; this may be a read error. The chain employs TRBV7-2 and TRBJ2-7, with D perhaps matching TRBD1 (5 bases). This CDR3 contains 15 residues. V lost 7 bases and J lost 5, with 21 bases in between. Germline CDR1 SGHTA, CDR2 FQGNSA. Here the CDR3 DNA reads TGTGCCAGCAACAAAGACGGCCAGGGAAAGGACGAGCAGTACTTC. This translates into CASNKDGQGKDEQYF.

Regarding this clonotype: The CDR3 ends on some other residue instead of the conserved phenylalanine or tryptophan, so this is likely a read error. The chain links TRBV5-4 to TRBJ2-1; weak D call: TRBD2 (6 bases). The V gene lost 4 bases and the J gene lost 0 bases, with 11 bases spanning the gap. Germline V CDR1 and CDR2: SGHNT, YYREEE (reference sequence). The CDR3 length is 15 residues. Here the CDR3 DNA reads TGTGCCAGCAGCCTTAGCGGAACCTCCTACAATGAGCAGTTCTCC. Protein sequence: CASSLSGTSYNEQFS.

This clonotype appeared a few times. One end of the junction varies from germline; a read error may be responsible. The chain links TRBV12-3 or TRBV12-4 to TRBJ1-4; no clear D gene. The CDR3 consists of 15 residues. CDR3 in amino acids: CASSLPGSVYERLFF. The DNA of the CDR3 is TGTGCCAGCAGTTTGCCCGGGTCAGTCTATGAAAGACTGTTTTTT.

Many counts were recorded for this clonotype. The chain employs TRBV19 and TRBJ2-1; 9 bases fit TRBD2. The CDR3 loop spans 13 amino acids. CDR1 and CDR2 (germline): LNHDA, SQIVND (reference sequence). J gave up 9 bases and V 5 bases, and 5 bases lay outside the gene matches. CDR3 amino acids: CASSPSSGIEQFF. CDR3 coding DNA: TGTGCCAGTAGTCCGTCTAGCGGGATTGAGCAGTTCTTC. Variable domain in full (rest from reference TRBV19 and TRBJ2-1): DGGITQSPKYLFRKEGQNVTLSCEQNLNHDAMYWYRQDPGQGLRLIYYSQIVNDFQKGDIAEGYSVSREKKESFPLTVTSAQKNPTAFYLCASSPSSGIEQFFGPGTRLTVL.

This clonotype has a handful of counts. The chain links TRBV9 to TRBJ2-7; D call uncertain. CDR1 and CDR2 (germline): SGDLS, YYNGEE. Trimming took 1 base from V and 5 from J, leaving 10 bases between them. The CDR3 is 13 residues long. The CDR3: CASSVTDFHEQYF. The CDR3 region has the DNA TGTGCCAGCAGCGTAACAGATTTCCACGAGCAGTACTTC.

This rearrangement joins TRBV9 to TRBJ1-5; D is uncertain. Deletions cut 4 bases from V and 13 bases from J, with 12 bases between. The CDR3 has 11 residues. Germline-derived CDR1 and CDR2 are SGDLS and YYNGEE. In nucleotides, the CDR3 is TGTGCCAGCAGCTTAATTTCCGGGCAGCATTTT. Its translation is CASSLISGQHF.

The rearrangement uses TRBV29-1 and TRBJ2-5, with 7 bases identical to TRBD2. Germline lookup yields CDR1 SQVTM and CDR2 ANQGSEA. The length of the CDR3 is 14 residues. V dropped 6 bases and J dropped 2; count of bases not matched to a gene: 9. The CDR3 spells CSVPSTSAQETQYF. The CDR3 DNA follows: TGCAGCGTCCCCTCAACTAGCGCTCAAGAGACCCAGTACTTC.

Comment on this clonotype: A much larger clone differs by one base, so this may be a read error. The chain combines TRBV4-1 with TRBJ2-7, with D perhaps TRBD1 or TRBD2 (5 bases each). The CDR3 length is 14 residues. Germline V gene sequence: CDR1 MGHRA, CDR2 YSYEKL. The germline V and J ends were trimmed by 8 bases and 5 bases, with 19 bases remaining between them. CDR3 amino acids: CASRAVGWDHEQYF. DNA of the CDR3: TGCGCCAGCCGAGCTGTCGGGTGGGACCACGAGCAGTACTTC.

Many counts were recorded for this clonotype. The chain has TRBV4-3 and TRBJ2-3; D perhaps matches TRBD2 (5 bases). The CDR3 totals 15 residues. V was shortened by 0 bases and J by 4 bases, with 11 bases between the two germline ends. The germline CDR1 and CDR2 sequences are LGHNA and YSLEER. CDR3 sequence reads: CASSQEASFPDTQYF. The CDR3 nucleotides read TGCGCCAGCAGCCAAGAAGCTAGCTTCCCAGATACGCAGTATTTT.

On this clonotype: With a much larger clone just one base away, this may be a read error. The chain recombines TRBV6-1 with TRBJ2-2; 9 nucleotides align to TRBD1. This CDR3 has 12 residues. Germline assignment: CDR1 MNHNS and CDR2 SASEGT. The J segment lost 12 bases and the V segment lost 8 bases, leaving 7 bases of the junction unmatched. CDR3 DNA: TGTGCCAGCCCGGGACAGGGTCGGCAGCTGTTTTTT. Residues: CASPGQGRQLFF.

This clonotype was detected many times. This sequence joins TRBV29-1 and TRBJ2-3; 8 bases line up with TRBD1. The germline CDR1 and CDR2 sequences are SQVTM and ANQGSEA. Losses at the gene ends were 6 bases for V and 1 base for J; bases not matched to a gene: 12. This CDR3 region has 16 residues. CDR3 loop: CSVVPAGGRGTDTQYF. CDR3 sequence (DNA): TGCAGCGTAGTCCCCGCAGGGGGCAGGGGCACAGATACGCAGTATTTT.

On this clonotype: This may come from a read error, since a much larger clone is one base off. The V gene is TRBV6-5, the J gene TRBJ2-2; D perhaps matches TRBD2 (6 bases). V lost 2 bases and J 3 bases, leaving 7 bases between the germline ends. Germline V gives CDR1 MNHEY, CDR2 SVGAGI. This CDR3 region has 14 residues. The CDR3 coding sequence is TGTGCCAGCAGTTACGGCGGGGACACCGGGGAGCTGTTTTTT. This codes for CASSYGGDTGELFF.

The V call is TRBV30, the J call TRBJ1-1; D ambiguous. The germline gives CDR1 GTSNPN, CDR2 SVGIG (reference sequence). Trimming removed 0 bases at V and 0 bases at J, with 5 bases between. The CDR3 runs 13 residues. Written as DNA, the CDR3 is TGTGCCTGGAGTGTAAACGTGAACACTGAAGCTTTCTTT. This gives the protein CAWSVNVNTEAFF.

Of note for this clonotype: A much bigger clone sits one base away, suggesting this may be a read error. The conserved closing phenylalanine or tryptophan is absent in this CDR3, likely reflecting a read error. The V and J genes are TRBV18 and TRBJ1-1, with 8 bases identical to TRBD1. The CDR3 loop spans 17 amino acids. V was pared by 2 bases and J by 0 bases, with 8 bases of the junction left unmatched. Germline V gene data show CDR1 as KGHSH and CDR2 as LQKENI. CDR3 nucleotides: TGTGCCAGCTCACCATCAACAGGGGGGTCGATGAACACTGAAGCTTTCCTT. It codes for CASSPSTGGSMNTEAFL.

Ten or more counts support this clonotype. This chain uses TRBV4-1 with TRBJ1-2; perhaps TRBD1 as D (6 bases). Germline V gives CDR1 MGHRA, CDR2 YSYEKL. V was shortened by 2 bases and J by 2 bases, with 12 bases between the two germline ends. This CDR3 comprises 15 residues. As DNA, the CDR3 is TGCGCCAGCAGCCAATGGTCAGGGGTGAACTATGGCTACACCTTC. This codes for CASSQWSGVNYGYTF.

This clonotype was counted many times. The CDR3 reads CSAIPGRGRDTGELFF. CDR3 in DNA: TGCAGTGCCATCCCGGGGAGGGGGAGGGACACCGGGGAGCTGTTTTTT. The gene calls are TRBV20-1 and TRBJ2-2; tentative D call: TRBD2 (7 bases). CDR3 length: 16 amino acids. The germline V and J ends were trimmed by 6 bases and 3 bases, with 20 bases remaining between them. The germline gives CDR1 DFQATT, CDR2 SNEGSKA (reference sequence).

This clonotype was seen many times. The genes are TRBV28 and TRBJ1-5; maybe TRBD1 (5 bases). CDR1 and CDR2 from the germline V gene are MDHEN and SYDVKM. V gave up 4 bases and J gave up 5 bases, with 12 bases separating them. The CDR3 is made up of 14 amino acids. CDR3 nucleotide sequence: TGTGCCAGCAGTTCTCACAGGTTAGATCAGCCCCAGCATTTT. Protein product: CASSSHRLDQPQHF.

This clonotype showed up just a few times. V gene TRBV30 combines with J gene TRBJ2-7, with 8 bases matching TRBD1. Germline lookup yields CDR1 GTSNPN and CDR2 SVGIG (reference sequence). V lost 4 bases and J lost 7; bases outside the gene matches: 3. The CDR3 is 11 amino acids. The CDR3 nucleotides read TGTGCCTGGACAGGGGGCTGGGAGCAGTACTTC. This codes for CAWTGGWEQYF. Full variable domain (remainder filled in from reference TRBV30 and TRBJ2-7): SQTIHQWPATLVQPVGSPLSLECTVEGTSNPNLYWYRQAAGRGLQLLFYSVGIGQISSEVPQNLSASRPQDRQFILSSKKLLLSDSGFYLCAWTGGWEQYFGPGTRLTVT.

The chain combines TRBV7-9 with TRBJ1-2; a possible D gene is TRBD1 (5 bases). The V gene's germline CDR1 is SEHNR and CDR2 FQNEAQ (reference sequence). This CDR3 has 13 residues. The V gene lost 4 bases and the J gene lost 4 bases, with 10 bases spanning the gap. CDR3 sequence reads: CASSWGFGYGYTF. DNA of the CDR3: TGTGCCAGCAGCTGGGGGTTCGGCTATGGCTACACCTTC.

This clonotype was seen repeatedly, ten times or more. The rearrangement joins TRBV6-1 to TRBJ1-6; D is undetermined. The CDR3 runs 18 residues. V was trimmed by 5 bases and J by 9 bases, leaving 26 bases between them. CDR1 MNHNS and CDR2 SASEGT come from the germline V gene. In DNA, the CDR3 is TGTGCCAGCAGTTGGCTCAGGCGGACCCTCTCGGAACCTTCACCCCTCCACTTT. This codes for CASSWLRRTLSEPSPLHF.

With respect to this clonotype: The junction differs from germline at one of its ends, possibly a read error. The J gene is TRBJ2-1, the V gene TRBV7-2; tentative D call: TRBD1 (6 bases). Per germline, CDR1 SGHTA and CDR2 FQGNSA. The CDR3 loop spans 13 amino acids. The CDR3 is CASSTGQPNKQLF. The CDR3 nucleotides read TGTGCCAGCAGCACGGGACAACCCAATAAGCAGTTATTC.

The chain couples TRBV12-3 or TRBV12-4 to TRBJ1-1; no clear D gene. The V end was cut by 7 bases, the J end by 6 bases, with 15 bases between. This CDR3 has 13 amino acids. The CDR3 region is CASTLRVSAEAFF. The DNA for the CDR3 is TGTGCCAGCACCCTCCGCGTGAGCGCTGAAGCTTTCTTT.

In its sample, this clonotype was seen many times. The V call is TRBV7-2, the J call TRBJ1-2; 7 bases map to TRBD1. The junction had 6 bases not matched to a gene; V was cut back by 3 bases and J by 8 bases. The CDR3 length is 13 residues. CDR1 SGHTA and CDR2 FQGNSA come from the germline V gene. CDR3 region: CASSFGQDLGYTF. The CDR3 DNA reads as TGTGCCAGCAGCTTTGGACAGGACTTGGGCTACACCTTC.

This clonotype was recorded at least ten times. The chain is built from TRBV7-2 and TRBJ1-2; possibly TRBD1 for D (6 bases). Deletions cut 0 bases from V and 3 bases from J, with 8 bases between. CDR3 size: 14 residues. Germline V gene sequence: CDR1 SGHTA, CDR2 FQGNSA. CDR3 residues: CASSLAQGDYGYTF. The CDR3 DNA is TGTGCCAGCAGCTTAGCACAGGGAGACTATGGCTACACCTTC. The entire variable domain, with the rest obtained from reference TRBV7-2 and TRBJ1-2, is as follows: GAGVSQSPSNKVTEKGKDVELRCDPISGHTALYWYRQSLGQGLEFLIYFQGNSAPDKSGLPSDRFSAERTGGSVSTLTIQRTQQEDSAVYLCASSLAQGDYGYTFGSGTRLTVV.

This clonotype was observed many times. V and J are TRBV4-3 and TRBJ2-7, with 7 bases lining up with TRBD2. Germline CDR1 and CDR2: LGHNA and YSLEER. V shed 0 bases, J shed 3 bases, and the junction held 8 bases outside the gene matches. The CDR3 spans 16 residues. DNA of the CDR3: TGCGCCAGCAGCCAAGAGATGGGAGGGGCTAGCTACGAGCAGTACTTC. Protein sequence: CASSQEMGGASYEQYF.

The table lists this clonotype with many counts. V is TRBV24-1 and J is TRBJ2-3, with D perhaps TRBD1 (6 bases). V shed 4 bases and J shed 0 bases, with 13 bases lying between them. CDR1 and CDR2 from the germline V gene are KGHDR and SFDVKD. There are 16 residues in the CDR3. The CDR3 sequence: CATSDQTGDSTDTQYF. In DNA form, the CDR3 reads TGTGCCACCAGTGACCAGACAGGCGATAGCACAGATACGCAGTATTTT.

This clonotype was picked up a small number of times. The chain has TRBV12-3 or TRBV12-4 and TRBJ2-7; D is possibly TRBD2 (6 bases). V was trimmed by 4 bases and J by 3 bases, leaving 13 bases between them. This CDR3 is built from 14 residues. CDR3 loop: CASSSGGADYEQYF. DNA of the CDR3: TGTGCCAGCAGTTCCGGGGGAGCCGACTACGAGCAGTACTTC.